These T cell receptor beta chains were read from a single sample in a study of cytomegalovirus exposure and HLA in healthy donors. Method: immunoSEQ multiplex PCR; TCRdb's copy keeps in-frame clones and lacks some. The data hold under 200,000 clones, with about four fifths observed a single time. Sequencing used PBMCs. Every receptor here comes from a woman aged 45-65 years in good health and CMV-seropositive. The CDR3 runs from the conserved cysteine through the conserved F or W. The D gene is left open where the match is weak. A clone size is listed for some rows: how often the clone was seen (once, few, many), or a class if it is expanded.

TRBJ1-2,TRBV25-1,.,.,CASSETGYGYTF,TGTGCCAGCAGTGAGACAGGCTATGGCTACACCTTC
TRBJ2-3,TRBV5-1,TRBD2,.,CASSPLTSGGAVSSDTQYF,TGCGCCAGCAGCCCATTAACTAGCGGGGGGGCTGTGAGCTCAGATACGCAGTATTTT
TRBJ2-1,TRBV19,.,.,CATETGRDSSYNEQFF,TGTGCCACCGAAACAGGGAGAGACAGCTCCTACAATGAGCAGTTCTTC
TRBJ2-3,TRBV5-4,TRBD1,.,CASSPATGARDTQYF,TGTGCCAGCAGTCCCGCGACAGGGGCGAGAGATACGCAGTATTTT
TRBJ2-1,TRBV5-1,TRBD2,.,CASSWRGGPNEQFF,TGCGCCAGCAGCTGGCGGGGGGGCCCCAATGAGCAGTTCTTC
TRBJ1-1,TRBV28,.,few,CASSPIVQGVNTEAFF,TGTGCCAGCAGTCCTATCGTACAAGGAGTTAACACTGAAGCTTTCTTT
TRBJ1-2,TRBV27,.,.,CASSPKGVYGYTF,TGTGCCAGCAGTCCCAAAGGGGTCTATGGCTACACCTTC
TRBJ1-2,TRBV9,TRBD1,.,CASSASWTGDGYTF,TGTGCCAGCAGCGCTTCTTGGACAGGGGATGGCTACACCTTC
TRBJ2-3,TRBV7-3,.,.,CASSLNTGNTDTQYF,TGTGCCAGCAGCTTAAATACAGGGAACACAGATACGCAGTATTTT
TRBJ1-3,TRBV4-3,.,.,CASSQEGGKNTIYF,TGCGCCAGCAGCCAAGAGGGGGGGAAAAACACCATATATTTT
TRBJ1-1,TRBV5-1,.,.,CASRDTLKNAEAFF,TGCGCCAGCCGGGACACACTAAAGAACGCTGAAGCTTTCTTT
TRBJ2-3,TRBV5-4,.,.,CASSPAGSRGDTQYF,TGTGCCAGCAGCCCCGCCGGGTCCAGGGGAGATACGCAGTATTTT
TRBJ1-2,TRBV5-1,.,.,CASSSGGANYGYTF,TGCGCCAGCAGCTCGGGGGGGGCCAACTATGGCTACACCTTC
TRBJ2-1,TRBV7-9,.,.,CSSSRARARGNEQFF,TGTTCCAGCAGCCGAGCCCGGGCTAGAGGGAATGAGCAGTTCTTC
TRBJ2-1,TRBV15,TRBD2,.,CATSRGSLAGVSYNEQFF,TGTGCCACCAGCAGGGGTTCTCTAGCGGGAGTGTCCTACAATGAGCAGTTCTTC
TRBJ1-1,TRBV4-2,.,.,CASSQDALIGRAFF,TGTGCCAGCAGCCAAGATGCTTTAATAGGGAGAGCTTTCTTT
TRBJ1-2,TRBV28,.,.,CASRRRGLDYTF,TGTGCCAGCAGGCGTAGGGGGTTAGACTACACCTTC
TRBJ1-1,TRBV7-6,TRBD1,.,CASSKRQGSTNTEAFF,TGTGCCAGCAGCAAGAGACAGGGAAGTACGAACACTGAAGCTTTCTTT
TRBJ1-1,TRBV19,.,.,CASSPRGGNTEAFF,TGTGCCAGTAGTCCTAGGGGGGGGAACACTGAAGCTTTCTTT
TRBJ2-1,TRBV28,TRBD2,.,CASSTGLAATDEQFF,TGTGCCAGCAGTACGGGACTAGCGGCCACGGATGAGCAGTTCTTC
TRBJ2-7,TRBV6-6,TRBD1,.,CASSFSDRPLFEQYF,TGTGCCAGCAGTTTCTCGGACAGGCCCTTGTTCGAGCAGTACTTC
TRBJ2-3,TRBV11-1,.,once,CASSLTGRTDTQYF,TGTGCCAGCAGCTTGACAGGGAGGACAGATACGCAGTATTTT